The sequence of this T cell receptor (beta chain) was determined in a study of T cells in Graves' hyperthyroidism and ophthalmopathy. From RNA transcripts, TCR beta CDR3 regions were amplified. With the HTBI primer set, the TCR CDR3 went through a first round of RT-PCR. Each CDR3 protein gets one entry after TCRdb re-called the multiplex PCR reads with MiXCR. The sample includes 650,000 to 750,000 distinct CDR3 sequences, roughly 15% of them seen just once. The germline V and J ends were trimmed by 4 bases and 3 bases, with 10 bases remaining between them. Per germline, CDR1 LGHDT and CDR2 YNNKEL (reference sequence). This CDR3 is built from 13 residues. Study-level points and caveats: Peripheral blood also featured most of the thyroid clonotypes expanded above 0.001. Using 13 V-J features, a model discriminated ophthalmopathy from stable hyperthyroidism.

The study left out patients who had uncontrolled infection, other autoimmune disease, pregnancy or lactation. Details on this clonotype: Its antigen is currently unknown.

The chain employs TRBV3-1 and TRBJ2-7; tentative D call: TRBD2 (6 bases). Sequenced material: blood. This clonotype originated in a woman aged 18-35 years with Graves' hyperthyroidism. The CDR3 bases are TGTGCCAGCAGCCCGGGACTTTACTACGAGCAGTACTTC. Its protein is CASSPGLYYEQYF.